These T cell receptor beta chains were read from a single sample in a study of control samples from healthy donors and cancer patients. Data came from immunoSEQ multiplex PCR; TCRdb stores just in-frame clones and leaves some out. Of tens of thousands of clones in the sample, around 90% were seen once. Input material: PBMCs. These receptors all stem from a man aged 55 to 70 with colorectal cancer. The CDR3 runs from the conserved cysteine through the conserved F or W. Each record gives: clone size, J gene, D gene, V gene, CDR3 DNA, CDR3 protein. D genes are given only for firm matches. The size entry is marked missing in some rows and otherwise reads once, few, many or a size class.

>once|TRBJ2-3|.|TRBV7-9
TGTGCCAGCAGCTTAGGGGTCCGGGGAGATACGCAGTATTTT
CASSLGVRGDTQYF
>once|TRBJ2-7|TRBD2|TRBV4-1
TGCGCCAGCAGCCAAGTTCGTGCGGGGGGCGAGCAGTACTTC
CASSQVRAGGEQYF
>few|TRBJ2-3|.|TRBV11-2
TGTGCCAGCAGCTTAGATCTAGTGGGCCTCAGGGATACGCAGTATTTT
CASSLDLVGLRDTQYF
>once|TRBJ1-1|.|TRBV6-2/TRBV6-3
TGTGCCAGCAGTCTTGGACAGATGAACACTGAAGCTTTCTTT
CASSLGQMNTEAFF
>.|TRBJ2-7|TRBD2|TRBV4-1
TGCGCCAGCAGCCAAGAGCGGGGGGCCCTGGCCTACGAGCAGTACTTC
CASSQERGALAYEQYF
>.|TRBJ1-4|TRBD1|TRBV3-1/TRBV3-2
TGTGCCAGCAGCCAAGCGGACAGGGGAGCAGAACTGTTTTTT
CASSQADRGAELFF
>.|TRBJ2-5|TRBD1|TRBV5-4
TGTGCCAGCAGCTTGGGATTACAGGGGGACCAAGAGACCCAGTACTTC
CASSLGLQGDQETQYF
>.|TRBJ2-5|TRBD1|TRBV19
TGTGCCAGTAGTTTTTTCTCCGGGACAGGGACGGAGACCCAGTACTTC
CASSFFSGTGTETQYF
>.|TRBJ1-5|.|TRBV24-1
TGTGCCACCAGCGATAGCAATCAGCCCCAGCATTTT
CATSDSNQPQHF
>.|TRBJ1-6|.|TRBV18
TGTGCCAGCTCACCAGGGCTGAGTTCACCCCTCCACTTT
CASSPGLSSPLHF
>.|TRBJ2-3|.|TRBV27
TGTGCCAGCAGTTTAGAGCAGGGGTATGCTACGCAGTATTTT
CASSLEQGYATQYF
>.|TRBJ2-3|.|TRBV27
TGTGCCAGCAGCCTCAGCGGACCCCGACCGACTAGCACAGATACGCAGTATTTT
CASSLSGPRPTSTDTQYF
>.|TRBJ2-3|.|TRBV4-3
TGCGCCAGCAGCCCAACCCCAGGCCGGGACACAGATACGCAGTATTTT
CASSPTPGRDTDTQYF
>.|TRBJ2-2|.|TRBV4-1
TGCGCCAGCAGCCAAGATGCACATAACACCGGGGAGCTGTTTTTT
CASSQDAHNTGELFF
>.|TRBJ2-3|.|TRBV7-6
TGTGCCAGCAGCCAAACTGATAGCGGTCCTAGCACAGATACGCAGTATTTT
CASSQTDSGPSTDTQYF
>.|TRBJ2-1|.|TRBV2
TGTGCCAGCATTAGTAAGGGCAATGAGCAGTTCTTC
CASISKGNEQFF
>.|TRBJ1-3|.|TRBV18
TGTGCCAGCTCACCTTCGACAGGCCAGTCTGGAAACACCATATATTTT
CASSPSTGQSGNTIYF
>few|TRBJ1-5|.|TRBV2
TGTGCCAGCAGTGGGACAGCCACGGGCAATCAGCCCCAGCATTTT
CASSGTATGNQPQHF